This section outlines one T cell receptor (beta chain) sequence together with its context. The antigen is undetermined. TCRdb re-called the RACE reads with MiXCR, one entry per CDR3 protein. The sample consists of roughly 100,000 distinct CDR3 sequences, nearly 35% of them appearing once. The germline gives CDR1 SGHVS, CDR2 FNYEAQ. This CDR3 is 19 amino acids long. Unmatched junction bases numbered 13, after V lost 3 bases and J lost 4 bases. The sample comes from a study of human T cells and chemical hapten exposure. Broader study findings: The number of TCRs above 1 in 1000 frequency did not change after DPC sensitization. Expanded TCRs clustered into significantly more large CDR3 similarity groups than controls, the analysis revealed.

The sample's time point: patch test 3, about 24 weeks after DPC sensitization. Sample treatment: therapeutic diphenylcyclopropenone sensitization with weekly scalp DPC. The TCR originated in a man aged 35 to 55 with alopecia areata. Some clones in this sample may be carry-over from other donors' samples. This rearrangement joins TRBV7-6 to TRBJ2-3, with 13 bases lining up with TRBD2. Sequencing used whole blood, obtained in connection with sensitization to the hapten diphenylcyclopropenone (DPC). CDR3 residues: CASSFPGLAGVDGADTQYF. CDR3 sequence (DNA): TGTGCCAGCAGCTTCCCTGGACTAGCGGGAGTTGACGGTGCAGATACGCAGTATTTT.